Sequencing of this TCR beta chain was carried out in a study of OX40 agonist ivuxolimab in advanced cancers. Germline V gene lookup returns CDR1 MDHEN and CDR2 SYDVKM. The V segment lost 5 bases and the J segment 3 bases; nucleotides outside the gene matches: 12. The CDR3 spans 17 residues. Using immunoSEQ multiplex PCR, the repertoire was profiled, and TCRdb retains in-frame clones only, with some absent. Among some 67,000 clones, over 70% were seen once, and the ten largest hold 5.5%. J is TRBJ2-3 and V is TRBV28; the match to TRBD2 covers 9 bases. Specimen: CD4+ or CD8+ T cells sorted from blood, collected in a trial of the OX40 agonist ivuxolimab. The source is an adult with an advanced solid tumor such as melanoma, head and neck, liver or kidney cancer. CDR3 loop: CASSEISGGRTTDTQYF. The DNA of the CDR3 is TGTGCCAGCAGTGAGATTAGCGGGGGTAGGACAACAGATACGCAGTATTTT.